Below are 21 T cell receptor beta chains sequenced from a single sample in a study of response to subunit inactivated influenza vaccine. MiXCR, run by TCRdb on the RT-PCR reads, gives a single entry per CDR3 protein. The repertoire has 500,000 or so distinct CDR3 sequences, about 15% of them found once; the top ten carry roughly 3.1%. This sample comprised CD4+ T cells sorted from PBMCs, obtained less than 30 months after vaccination. Every receptor here comes from a man between 50 and 75 years old who received an inactivated influenza vaccine.

This clonotype was counted only a few times. The gene calls are TRBV14 and TRBJ2-2, with D possibly TRBD1 on 5 matching bases. The CDR3 loop spans 14 amino acids. Deletions cut 2 bases from V and 7 bases from J, with 11 bases between. Germline lookup yields CDR1 SGHDN and CDR2 FVKESK. CDR3 loop: CASSQPQGVGELFF. CDR3 DNA: TGTGCCAGCAGCCAACCCCAGGGTGTCGGGGAGCTGTTTTTT. Complete variable domain (other parts from reference TRBV14 and TRBJ2-2): EAGVTQFPSHSVIEKGQTVTLRCDPISGHDNLYWYRRVMGKEIKFLLHFVKESKQDESGMPNNRFLAERTGGTYSTLKVQPAELEDSGVYFCASSQPQGVGELFFGEGSRLTVL.

The V gene is TRBV20-1, the J gene TRBJ2-5; 7 nucleotides agree with TRBD2. Looked up from germline, CDR1 is DFQATT and CDR2 is SNEGSKA (reference sequence). J gave up 4 bases and V 6 bases, and 8 bases lay outside the gene matches. The CDR3 consists of 13 residues. The CDR3 protein is CSAERGGGETQYF. The CDR3 DNA is TGCAGTGCCGAGCGGGGCGGGGGAGAGACCCAGTACTTC.

This clonotype was detected ten times or more. The V call is TRBV12-3 or TRBV12-4, the J call TRBJ2-7; 8 bases are a match to TRBD2. J lost 0 bases, V lost 6 bases, and 7 bases had no gene match. This CDR3 region has 15 residues. Here the CDR3 DNA reads TGTGCCAGCAGCTCAACTAGCGGAAGCTCCTACGAGCAGTACTTC. Protein product: CASSSTSGSSYEQYF.

The chain employs TRBV7-9 and TRBJ2-1; D remains unclear. The CDR3 is made up of 14 amino acids. Germline CDR1 reads SEHNR; CDR2 reads FQNEAQ (reference sequence). Trimming stripped 6 bases from V and 3 bases from J, with 12 bases between. The CDR3 protein is CASSPSSSYNEQFF. The CDR3 nucleotides are TGTGCCAGCAGTCCCTCAAGCAGCTACAATGAGCAGTTCTTC.

This clonotype was seen repeatedly, ten times or more. The chain combines TRBV3-1 with TRBJ2-7; possible D gene TRBD1, 5 bases. The CDR3 is made up of 14 amino acids. CDR1 is LGHDT, CDR2 YNNKEL, per germline (reference sequence). V dropped 1 base and J dropped 4 bases, with 11 bases sitting between them. The CDR3 bases are TGTGCCAGCAGCCAAGGAGGACGGACATACGAGCAGTACTTC. Its protein product is CASSQGGRTYEQYF.

This clonotype came up a few times. The V gene is TRBV7-3, the J gene TRBJ2-1, with D maybe TRBD2 (5 bases). V was trimmed by 5 bases and J by 5 bases, leaving 10 bases between them. The CDR3 totals 13 residues. Germline V gene sequence: CDR1 SGHTA, CDR2 FQGTGA. The CDR3 reads CASSVDYNNEQFF. In nucleotides, the CDR3 is TGTGCCAGCAGCGTAGACTACAACAATGAGCAGTTCTTC.

This clonotype was found a few times. The chain has TRBV9 and TRBJ1-4, with TRBD1 as a possible D gene (5 bases). The V gene's germline CDR1 is SGDLS and CDR2 YYNGEE. This CDR3 has 16 amino acids. The V end lost 4 bases, the J end lost 3 bases, and 16 bases lay between the germline ends. CDR3 region: CASSTSGGGANEKLFF. Here the CDR3 DNA reads TGTGCCAGCAGCACCAGTGGCGGAGGGGCTAATGAAAAACTGTTTTTT.

This clonotype was counted between two and nine times. The genes are TRBV20-1 and TRBJ2-7; D remains unclear. V lost 5 bases, J lost 1 base, and 9 bases lay in between. Per the germline V gene, CDR1 is DFQATT and CDR2 is SNEGSKA (reference sequence). The CDR3 totals 12 residues. The CDR3: CSAPSTSYEQYF. The CDR3 region has the DNA TGCAGTGCTCCGTCCACTTCCTACGAGCAGTACTTC.

A few counts support this clonotype. This chain's CDR3 is CASSHSSGRYEQYF. CDR3 sequence (DNA): TGTGCCAGCAGCCACAGTAGCGGGAGGTACGAGCAGTACTTC. This chain connects TRBV3-1 to TRBJ2-7; 10 bases align to TRBD2. Germline V CDR1 and CDR2: LGHDT, YNNKEL (reference sequence). The junction had 3 bases not matched to a gene; V was cut back by 3 bases and J by 4 bases. CDR3 size: 14 residues.

In its sample, this clonotype was seen a few times. J is TRBJ2-2 and V is TRBV6-1, with TRBD2 identical over 11 bases. The germline V gene has CDR1 MNHNS and CDR2 SASEGT. The CDR3 spans 16 residues. V lost 8 bases to trimming and J lost 4 bases; unmatched junction nucleotides: 9. This chain's CDR3 is CASAPRGLAGTGELFF. CDR3 nucleotide sequence: TGTGCCAGCGCTCCAAGAGGACTAGCGGGCACCGGGGAGCTGTTTTTT.

In this sample, this clonotype turned up many times. The chain has TRBV6-2 or TRBV6-3 and TRBJ1-1, with D unresolved. Germline V gives CDR1 MNHEY, CDR2 SVGEGT. The CDR3 totals 12 residues. The ends were cut back, 6 bases at V and 2 bases at J, with 7 bases in the middle. The CDR3 loop reads CASSWGNTEAFF. In DNA form, the CDR3 reads TGTGCCAGCAGCTGGGGAAACACTGAAGCTTTCTTT.

This clonotype was seen a handful of times. The rearrangement joins TRBV20-1 to TRBJ1-2; 7 bases are a match to TRBD1. J gave up 3 bases and V 5 bases, and 15 bases lay outside the gene matches. The CDR3 has 16 residues. Germline V gives CDR1 DFQATT, CDR2 SNEGSKA (reference sequence). This chain's CDR3 is CSASLRTTTGHYGYTF. The CDR3 coding sequence is TGCAGTGCTTCCCTTCGTACTACGACAGGGCACTATGGCTACACCTTC.

This clonotype was observed a handful of times. The chain couples TRBV16 to TRBJ2-5; no clear D. This CDR3 comprises 14 residues. Trimming removed 0 bases at V and 5 bases at J, with 10 bases between. Germline CDR1 KGHSY, CDR2 FQNENV. The CDR3 spells CASSQSYGRETQYF. In nucleotides, the CDR3 is TGTGCCAGCAGCCAATCTTACGGTCGGGAGACCCAGTACTTC.

The V and J genes are TRBV21-1 and TRBJ2-7; the table's D call, TRBD1, was not checked against the DNA. TRBV21-1 is flagged as a pseudogene. The CDR3 length is 17 residues. The CDR3 coding sequence is TGTGCCAGCAGCAAAGAGGTACAGACAGCTACCTGCTACGAGCAGTACTTC. Translated, it gives CASSKEVQTATCYEQYF.

This clonotype was detected many times. V gene TRBV7-2 combines with J gene TRBJ2-5, with 9 bases lining up with TRBD1. The CDR3 covers 13 residues. V lost 5 bases to trimming and J lost 3 bases; unmatched junction nucleotides: 1. Per the germline V gene, CDR1 is SGHTA and CDR2 is FQGNSA. The CDR3 sequence: CASSRDREETQYF. The CDR3 nucleotides read TGTGCCAGCAGCAGGGACAGGGAAGAGACCCAGTACTTC.

This clonotype has more than one count but fewer than ten. The gene calls are TRBV3-1 and TRBJ2-7; TRBD2 matches 7 bases. V trimming: 1 base; J trimming: 6 bases; junction bases outside the gene matches: 6. In germline, CDR1 is LGHDT, CDR2 YNNKEL (reference sequence). This CDR3 comprises 14 residues. CDR3 sequence (DNA): TGTGCCAGCAGCCAAGCTTGGGGGGGAACCGAGCAGTACTTC. It codes for CASSQAWGGTEQYF.

The chain uses TRBV20-1 and TRBJ1-6, with D perhaps matching TRBD1 (6 bases). V lost 0 bases, J lost 10 bases, and 10 bases lay in between. Looked up from germline, CDR1 is DFQATT and CDR2 is SNEGSKA (reference sequence). The CDR3 runs 13 residues. The CDR3 sequence is CSARDGGGSPLHF. CDR3 sequence (DNA): TGCAGTGCTAGAGACGGGGGCGGGTCACCCCTCCACTTT.

This chain joins TRBV20-1 and TRBJ2-1; the match to TRBD2 covers 9 bases. V lost 6 bases and J lost 3; bases outside the gene matches: 12. Per germline, CDR1 DFQATT and CDR2 SNEGSKA (reference sequence). This CDR3 has 16 residues. The CDR3 protein is CSAKQTGTSFYNEQFF. CDR3 bases: TGCAGTGCCAAACAAACGGGGACTAGCTTCTACAATGAGCAGTTCTTC.

This clonotype has more than one count but fewer than ten. The V gene is TRBV7-2, the J gene TRBJ2-1, with unresolved D. The CDR3 covers 12 residues. V lost 3 bases and J 5 bases, leaving 5 bases between the germline ends. CDR1 and CDR2 from the germline V gene are SGHTA and FQGNSA. The CDR3 region has the DNA TGTGCCAGCAGCTTGTTTCACAATGAGCAGTTCTTC. Its translation is CASSLFHNEQFF.

A few counts support this clonotype. CDR3 nucleotide sequence: TGCGCCAGCTACCCGGGACTAGCGGGCTTAGCGGGCTACGAGCAGTACTTC. Encoded protein: CASYPGLAGLAGYEQYF. The chain has TRBV10-2 and TRBJ2-7; 12 bases map to TRBD2. CDR3 length: 17 residues. Germline V lookup: CDR1 WSHSY, CDR2 SAAADI. Trimming removed 8 bases from V and 3 bases from J; junction bases left unmatched: 14.

This clonotype has at least ten counts. The V call is TRBV12-3 or TRBV12-4, the J call TRBJ1-1; 7 bases map to TRBD1. This CDR3 comprises 15 residues. The J segment lost 0 bases and the V segment lost 5 bases, leaving 6 bases of the junction unmatched. The CDR3 sequence is CASSPRTGLNTEAFF. DNA for the CDR3: TGTGCCAGCAGTCCCCGGACAGGCCTGAACACTGAAGCTTTCTTT.